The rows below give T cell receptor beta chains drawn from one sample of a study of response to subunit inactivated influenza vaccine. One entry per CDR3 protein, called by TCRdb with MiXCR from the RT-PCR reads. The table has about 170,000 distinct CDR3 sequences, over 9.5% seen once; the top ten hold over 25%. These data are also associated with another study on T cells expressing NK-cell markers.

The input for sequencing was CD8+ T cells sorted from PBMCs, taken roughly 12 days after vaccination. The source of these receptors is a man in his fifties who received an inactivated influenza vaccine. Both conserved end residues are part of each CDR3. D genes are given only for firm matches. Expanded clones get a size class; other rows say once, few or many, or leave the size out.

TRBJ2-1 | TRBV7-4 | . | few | CASSLTAKFF | TGTGCCAGCAGCTTAACGGCTAAGTTCTTC
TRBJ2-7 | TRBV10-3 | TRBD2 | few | CAISGGDPSYEQYF | TGTGCCATCAGCGGGGGGGACCCCTCCTACGAGCAGTACTTC
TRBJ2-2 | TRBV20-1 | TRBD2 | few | CSARPPAGEAGELFF | TGCAGTGCTAGGCCCCCCGCGGGAGAGGCCGGGGAGCTGTTTTTT
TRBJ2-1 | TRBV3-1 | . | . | CASSHGDLHYNEQFF | TGTGCCAGCAGCCACGGGGACTTACACTACAATGAGCAGTTCTTC
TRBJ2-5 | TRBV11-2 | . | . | CASRMGKSIRGLQETQYF | TGTGCCAGCAGGATGGGCAAGTCGATCAGGGGACTCCAAGAGACCCAGTACTTC
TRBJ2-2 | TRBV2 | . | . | CATTNTGELFF | TGTGCCACTACAAACACCGGGGAGCTGTTTTTT
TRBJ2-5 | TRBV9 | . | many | CASSGATETQYF | TGTGCCAGCAGCGGGGCCACAGAGACCCAGTACTTC
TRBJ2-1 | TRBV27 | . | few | CASSFMISLYNEQFF | TGTGCCAGCAGTTTTATGATTAGCCTCTACAATGAGCAGTTCTTC
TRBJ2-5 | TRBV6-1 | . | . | CASSLRDLGETQYF | TGTGCCAGCAGTCTCAGGGATCTTGGAGAGACCCAGTACTTC
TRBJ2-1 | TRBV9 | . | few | CASSGITGSSYNEQFF | TGTGCCAGCAGCGGAATTACAGGAAGCTCCTACAATGAGCAGTTCTTC
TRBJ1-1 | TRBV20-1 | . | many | CSARDVHGTEAFF | TGCAGTGCTAGAGATGTCCATGGGACAGAAGCTTTCTTT
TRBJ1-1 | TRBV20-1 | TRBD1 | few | CSARGPTGLDTEAFF | TGCAGTGCTAGAGGACCGACAGGGCTCGACACTGAAGCTTTCTTT
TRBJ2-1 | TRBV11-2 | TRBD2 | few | CASSPGLAGGSSYNEQFF | TGTGCCAGCAGCCCGGGACTAGCGGGAGGGAGCTCCTACAATGAGCAGTTCTTC
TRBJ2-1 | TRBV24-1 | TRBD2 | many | CATSDLGSGRVNEQFF | TGTGCCACCAGTGATTTGGGCAGCGGGAGGGTAAATGAGCAGTTCTTC
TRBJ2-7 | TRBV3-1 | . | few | CASSQVLGGEQYF | TGTGCCAGCAGCCAAGTATTAGGTGGGGAGCAGTACTTC
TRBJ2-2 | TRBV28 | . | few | CASRRGLSNTGELFF | TGTGCCAGCAGGAGGGGACTCTCAAACACCGGGGAGCTGTTTTTT
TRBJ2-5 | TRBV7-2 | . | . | CASSFGASRAETQYF | TGTGCCAGCAGCTTTGGGGCTAGCAGAGCAGAGACCCAGTACTTC
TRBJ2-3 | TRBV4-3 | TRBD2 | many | CASSQDFGAGADTQYF | TGCGCCAGCAGCCAAGATTTCGGAGCGGGAGCAGATACGCAGTATTTT
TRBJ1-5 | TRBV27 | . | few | CASSPGRGNQPQHF | TGTGCCAGCAGTCCGGGTCGGGGCAATCAGCCCCAGCATTTT
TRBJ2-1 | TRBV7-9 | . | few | CASSPGPYWNEQFF | TGTGCCAGCAGCCCCGGGCCTTATTGGAATGAGCAGTTCTTC
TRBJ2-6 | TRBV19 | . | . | CASTQGSGSGANVLTF | TGTGCCAGTACCCAGGGCTCAGGGTCTGGGGCCAACGTCCTGACTTTC
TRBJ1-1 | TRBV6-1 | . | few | CASSEASSDTEAFF | TGTGCCAGCAGTGAAGCGTCGTCAGACACTGAAGCTTTCTTT